This T cell receptor (beta chain) was sequenced for a study of PD-L1 blockade in urothelial cancer. Study information: Atezolizumab (1,200 mg intravenously every 3 weeks) began in about 2014 for patients. Blood analysis took place 3 weeks (second dose) and 6 weeks after treatment start. Whole-study results and caveats: Tumor-associated TCR clones expanded more in blood at 3 weeks in patients with durable benefit.

There were between 1 and 8 samples from each patient, taken pretreatment and on-treatment. CDR1 SGHTA and CDR2 FQGTGA come from the germline V gene. The CDR3 extends over 15 amino acids. Trimming removed 4 bases from V and 7 bases from J; junction bases left unmatched: 5. Clones were read by immunoSEQ multiplex PCR, and TCRdb kept only the in-frame ones, dropping some. The sample shows tens of thousands of clones, roughly 78% of them seen only once. As concerns this clone: The antigen is undetermined.

Sample: PBMCs, taken around atezolizumab (anti-PD-L1) treatment. J is TRBJ2-1 and V is TRBV7-3; 12 bases are a match to TRBD2. The sequence was obtained from a man between 65 and 79 years old with urothelial cancer. The CDR3 is CASSSSGGGRNEQFF. The CDR3, as DNA: TGTGCCAGCAGCTCTAGCGGGGGGGGCAGAAATGAGCAGTTCTTC.